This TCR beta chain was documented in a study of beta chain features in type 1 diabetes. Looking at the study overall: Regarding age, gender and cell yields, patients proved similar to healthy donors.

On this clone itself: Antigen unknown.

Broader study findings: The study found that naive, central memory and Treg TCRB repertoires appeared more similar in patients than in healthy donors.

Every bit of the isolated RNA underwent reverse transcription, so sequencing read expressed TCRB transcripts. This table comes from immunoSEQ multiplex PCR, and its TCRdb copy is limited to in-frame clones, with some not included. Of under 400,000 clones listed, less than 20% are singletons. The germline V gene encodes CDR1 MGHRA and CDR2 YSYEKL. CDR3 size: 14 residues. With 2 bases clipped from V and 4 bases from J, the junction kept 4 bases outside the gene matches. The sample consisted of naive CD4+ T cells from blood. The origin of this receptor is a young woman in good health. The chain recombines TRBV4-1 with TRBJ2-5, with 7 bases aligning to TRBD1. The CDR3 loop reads CASSQPRQGETQYF. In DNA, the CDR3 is TGCGCCAGCAGCCAACCTCGACAGGGAGAGACCCAGTACTTC.